This T cell receptor (beta chain) was obtained from a study of T-cell reconstitution after alpha-beta-depleted transplantation in children (dated by TCRdb to the mid-2010s). Notes on the research overall: The study quantitatively tracked T-cell immune reconstitution after TCRalphabeta/CD19-depleted allogeneic hematopoietic cell transplantation in children using TCR repertoire profiling.

The study at large found these results: Apparently early alphabetaT-cell count recovery about two months after transplant reportedly relied on only several hundred rapidly expanded clones derived from non-depleted graft cells. In some patients, high TCRbeta diversity at day 60 was attributed to recipient T cells and intrathymic progenitors that had survived conditioning. Over subsequent months, a decline in hyperexpanded clone frequencies was noted, and after one year, T-cell counts and TCRbeta diversity were mostly ascribed to newly produced T cells.

This specimen's treatment or condition label, per the study, means: allogeneic hematopoietic cell transplantation with graft depleted of TCRalphabeta T cells and CD19 B cells. The children who served as transplant recipients had been given grafts of TCRalphabeta/CD19-depleted allogeneic hematopoietic cells. The library was produced with PCR. The instrument given in TCRdb is Illumina HiSeq 2500. TCR libraries were prepared with molecular barcoding, using unique molecular identifiers to normalize TCRbeta repertoire quantification. TCRdb itself trimmed the public reads at Q25 with fastp, ran MiXCR and retained productive beta chains. CDR3 protein duplicates are merged, each entry listing the most common genes and DNA. The sample table contains fewer than 85,000 distinct CDR3 sequences; only one count was recorded for 14% of them. The ten largest clones represent around 26% of the sample. A few counts support this clonotype. Its antigen target is currently unknown. One base away there is no much larger clone; base qualities are not given.

The CDR3 goes from the cysteine to the phenylalanine over 14 residues. Here the CDR3 DNA is all that survives: 42 bases in frame from base 1. CDR1 is given as MNHEY and CDR2 as SVGEGT, both from the germline V gene. The germline ends are 11 bases apart after V is trimmed by 1 base and J by 4 bases. This TCR was sampled from a male patient aged 2-15 years who had a stem cell transplant for acute lymphoblastic leukemia, so the T cells may come from the graft donor. The chain was built from TRBV6-2 or TRBV6-3 and TRBJ2-7; the D gene is perhaps TRBD1, from 5 matching bases. The input for sequencing was PBMCs, mostly from graft donor cells, taken 180 days after TCRalphabeta/CD19-depleted stem cell transplant. CDR3 protein: CASSYFGQSYEQYF. In nucleotides, the sequence is TGTGCCAGCAGTTACTTCGGACAATCTTACGAGCAGTACTTC.